This T cell receptor beta chain was profiled in a study of cytomegalovirus exposure and HLA in healthy donors. General study findings and limits: Most CMV-associated TCR beta chains appeared HLA-restricted in a later analysis.

Healthy individuals who donated bone marrow served as the donors. A remark on this clone: Its antigen is not known.

Vbeta (60) and Jbeta (13) primers were used in the PCR. Sequencing was performed with immunoSEQ multiplex PCR; in TCRdb, only in-frame clones are kept and a portion is missing. The table shows fewer than 150,000 clones, with approximately 89% occurring only once. Germline loops: CDR1 SQVTM, CDR2 ANQGSEA. The CDR3 is 16 residues long. The V segment lost 2 bases and the J segment 3 bases; nucleotides outside the gene matches: 11. V usage is TRBV29-1 and J usage is TRBJ2-3, with TRBD2 identical over 7 bases. The sample consisted of PBMCs. The origin of this receptor is a woman between 25 and 40 years old in good health and CMV-seropositive. The CDR3 nucleotides read TGCAGCGTTGAAAAGTGGACTGGCGGGAGTACAGATACGCAGTATTTT. It translates to CSVEKWTGGSTDTQYF.